The 27 T cell receptor beta chains given below trace back to one sample, sequenced in a study of identical twins listed by TCRdb under 2016. Library construction relied on 5' RACE. Sequencer: Illumina HiSeq 2000. Through fastp at Q25 and MiXCR, TCRdb rebuilt clones from the public reads, retaining in-frame beta chains. Merged by CDR3 protein, the rows form single entries marked with the most common genes and DNA. The sample includes 1.5 million to 2 million distinct CDR3 sequences, with less than 40% observed a single time. Less than 0.35% of the sample is held by the ten biggest clonotypes. Source material: cord blood. These receptors all stem from a newborn girl in good health.

The CDR3 coding sequence is TGTGCCAGCAGTTTTTCGTGGCAAGAGACCCAGTACTTC. This codes for CASSFSWQETQYF. V is TRBV28 and J is TRBJ2-5; D is unresolved. Per germline, CDR1 MDHEN and CDR2 SYDVKM. The CDR3 has 13 amino acids. V lost 3 bases and J lost 2, with 7 bases in between.

This chain joins TRBV9 and TRBJ2-5, with D perhaps matching TRBD2 (6 bases). The CDR3 spans 14 residues. The germline gives CDR1 SGDLS, CDR2 YYNGEE. The germline V and J ends were trimmed by 1 base and 5 bases, with 12 bases remaining between them. CDR3 sequence (DNA): TGTGCCAGCAGCGTACTCGGGAGTGGGGAGACCCAGTACTTC. As protein: CASSVLGSGETQYF.

This clonotype was recorded a few times. This rearrangement joins TRBV12-3 or TRBV12-4 to TRBJ2-5; D possibly uses TRBD1 or TRBD2 (5 bases each). The V and J ends lost 4 bases and 1 base respectively, with 13 bases between them. The CDR3 consists of 15 residues. CDR3 nucleotides: TGTGCCAGCAGTTCCAACCTTGGGGGCCAAGAGACCCAGTACTTC. Residues: CASSSNLGGQETQYF.

The CDR3 DNA sequence: TGTGCCAGCAGCCCCCGGCAGCGGAAAAACACCGGGGAGCTGTTTTTT. Its protein product is CASSPRQRKNTGELFF. The rearrangement uses TRBV3-1 and TRBJ2-2; maybe TRBD2 (5 bases). This CDR3 is built from 16 residues. CDR1 is LGHDT, CDR2 YNNKEL, per germline (reference sequence). Trimming took 4 bases from V and 2 from J, leaving 14 bases between them.

Comments on this clonotype: Compared with germline, one end of the junction differs, possibly owing to a read error. This chain connects TRBV19 to TRBJ1-2; a possible D gene is TRBD1 (6 bases). Germline V gives CDR1 LNHDA, CDR2 SQIVND (reference sequence). This CDR3 is 14 amino acids long. The CDR3 DNA sequence: TGTGGCAGTAGTAGCGGGGGCGCGGGCTATGGCTACACCTTC. Its protein product is CGSSSGGAGYGYTF.

In its sample, this clonotype was seen a few times. V gene TRBV5-1 combines with J gene TRBJ2-4; 12 bases agree with TRBD2. Germline loops: CDR1 SGHRS, CDR2 YFSETQ. Trimming at V came to 0 bases and at J to 3 bases, leaving 4 bases not matched to a gene. This CDR3 region has 17 residues. The CDR3 DNA is TGCGCCAGCAGCTTGGCTCTAGCGGGAGGGGGCAAAAACATTCAGTACTTC. Its protein is CASSLALAGGGKNIQYF. Using reference TRBV5-1 and TRBJ2-4 for the parts outside the CDR3, the full variable domain is KAGVTQTPRYLIKTRGQQVTLSCSPISGHRSVSWYQQTPGQGLQFLFEYFSETQRNKGNFPGRFSGRQFSNSRSEMNVSTLELGDSALYLCASSLALAGGGKNIQYFGAGTRLSVL.

The chain couples TRBV20-1 to TRBJ2-1; 7 nucleotides align to TRBD2. Judging by the DNA end, TRBJ2-7 fits better; the J call may be wrong. The length of the CDR3 is 14 residues. Germline values: CDR1 DFQATT, CDR2 SNEGSKA (reference sequence). The CDR3 loop is CSAWEGRSYNEQYF. The CDR3 nucleotides read TGCAGTGCCTGGGAGGGGCGATCCTACAATGAGCAGTACTTC.

The rearrangement uses TRBV3-1 and TRBJ1-4; tentative D call: TRBD1 (5 bases). The CDR3 runs 15 residues. Trimming left V 6 bases short and J 3 bases short, with 14 bases between. Germline V gene sequence: CDR1 LGHDT, CDR2 YNNKEL (reference sequence). CDR3 in DNA: TGTGCCAGCAGGGCAGGAGGGGCCTCTAATGAAAAACTGTTTTTT. Amino acids: CASRAGGASNEKLFF.

J is TRBJ2-3 and V is TRBV20-1; 11 bases map to TRBD2. Germline values: CDR1 DFQATT, CDR2 SNEGSKA (reference sequence). J gave up 2 bases and V 3 bases, and 4 bases lay outside the gene matches. This CDR3 is built from 15 residues. The chain's CDR3 is CSASGGLAATDTQYF. The CDR3 bases are TGCAGTGCTAGCGGGGGACTAGCGGCCACAGATACGCAGTATTTT.

This clonotype has only a few counts. The chain combines TRBV28 with TRBJ2-1; D is possibly TRBD2 (5 bases). The CDR3 contains 16 residues. Trimming cost V 4 bases and J 4 bases, with 17 bases left between them. The germline CDR1 and CDR2 sequences are MDHEN and SYDVKM. The CDR3 here is CASSSSGMLGYNEQFF. The CDR3 bases are TGTGCCAGCAGTTCATCGGGGATGCTAGGGTACAATGAGCAGTTCTTC.

This clonotype was found a few times. The chain is built from TRBV11-2 and TRBJ2-4, with TRBD1 matching over 9 bases. The J call may be faulty, since TRBJ2-7 better matches the DNA end. This CDR3 is 15 amino acids long. In germline, CDR1 is SGHAT, CDR2 FQNNGV. The CDR3 coding sequence is TGTGCCAGCAGCTTAATCTCGGGACAGGGTTACGAGCAGTACTTC. It specifies CASSLISGQGYEQYF.

The chain has TRBV6-6 and TRBJ2-3; no definite D call. Trimming cost V 6 bases and J 6 bases, with 13 bases left between them. Per the germline V gene, CDR1 is MNHNY and CDR2 is SVGAGI (reference sequence). The CDR3 extends over 13 amino acids. CDR3 sequence (DNA): TGTGCCAGCAGAAGATACGACATTGATACGCAGTATTTT. Translating it yields CASRRYDIDTQYF.

CDR3 sequence reads: CASSLVKVSGSSKNIQYF. CDR3 DNA sequence: TGTGCCAGCAGCTTAGTTAAGGTTAGCGGGAGCTCGAAAAACATTCAGTACTTC. The chain couples TRBV11-2 to TRBJ2-4, with 9 bases fitting TRBD2. The CDR3 is 18 residues long. Germline lookup yields CDR1 SGHAT and CDR2 FQNNGV. Unmatched junction bases numbered 11, after V lost 1 base and J lost 4 bases.

This clonotype has only a few counts. The CDR3 spells CASSQGGLGEYF. DNA for the CDR3: TGTGCCAGCAGCCAAGGCGGGCTGGGGGAGTATTTT. The chain combines TRBV3-1 with TRBJ2-3; perhaps D is TRBD1 or TRBD2 (5 bases each). Trimming took off 1 base at V and 13 bases at J, with 12 bases between the two ends. CDR1 LGHDT and CDR2 YNNKEL come from the germline V gene (reference sequence). The CDR3 contains 12 residues.

This clonotype was detected a few times. This chain links TRBV29-1 with TRBJ2-1, with 7 bases fitting TRBD2. The J call may not be correct, given that the DNA end is closer to TRBJ2-7. The V gene's germline CDR1 is SQVTM and CDR2 ANQGSEA. This CDR3 contains 18 residues. The CDR3 is CSVVGATRAGSSYNEQYF. The CDR3 nucleotides read TGCAGCGTTGTAGGGGCTACCAGAGCGGGAAGTTCCTACAATGAGCAGTACTTC.

V usage is TRBV13 and J usage is TRBJ1-2; D call uncertain. From germline, CDR1 is PRHDT and CDR2 FYEKMQ (reference sequence). The CDR3 runs to 10 residues. V was cut by 8 bases and J by 4 bases, with 5 bases left in between. The CDR3 loop is CASVRYGYTF. As DNA, the CDR3 is TGTGCCAGCGTCCGCTATGGCTACACCTTC.

The chain combines TRBV7-2 with TRBJ2-1; 7 bases line up with TRBD2. Germline CDR1 and CDR2: SGHTA and FQGNSA. V lost 5 bases, J lost 6 bases, and 7 bases stayed unmatched. The CDR3 loop spans 14 amino acids. CDR3 loop: CASSRPLATNEQFF. DNA for the CDR3: TGTGCCAGCAGCCGACCACTAGCGACCAATGAGCAGTTCTTC. The entire variable domain, with the rest obtained from reference TRBV7-2 and TRBJ2-1, is as follows: GAGVSQSPSNKVTEKGKDVELRCDPISGHTALYWYRQSLGQGLEFLIYFQGNSAPDKSGLPSDRFSAERTGGSVSTLTIQRTQQEDSAVYLCASSRPLATNEQFFGPGTRLTVL.

This clonotype was seen repeatedly, ten times or more. This chain uses TRBV7-8 with TRBJ2-4, with 7 bases that match TRBD2. This CDR3 contains 15 residues. Germline values: CDR1 SGHVS, CDR2 FQNEAQ. The V and J ends lost 5 bases and 1 base, in that order; junction bases with no gene match: 5. The CDR3 loop reads CASSIGLGAKNIQYF. Here the CDR3 DNA reads TGTGCCAGCAGCATAGGACTAGGGGCCAAAAACATTCAGTACTTC.

The V call is TRBV20-1, the J call TRBJ2-5, with D possibly being TRBD1 (6 bases). Near its end, the DNA agrees better with TRBJ2-7, so the J call may be wrong. The CDR3 runs to 12 residues. The germline V gene encodes CDR1 DFQATT and CDR2 SNEGSKA (reference sequence). Written as DNA, the CDR3 is TGCAGTGCTATCCCTAGGGGGTACGAGCAGTACTTC. Translating gives CSAIPRGYEQYF.

The chain has TRBV3-1 and TRBJ2-5, with D tentatively TRBD2 (7 bases). The V end was cut by 1 base, the J end by 11 bases, with 14 bases between. Per germline, CDR1 LGHDT and CDR2 YNNKEL (reference sequence). CDR3 length: 13 amino acids. The CDR3 nucleotides are TGTGCCAGCAGCCAAGGACAGGTCGGGGGGCAGTACTTC. It translates to CASSQGQVGGQYF.

The rearrangement links TRBV27 to TRBJ2-3; TRBD1 matches at 9 bases. Per the germline V gene, CDR1 is MNHEY and CDR2 is SMNVEV (reference sequence). J lost 2 bases, V lost 9 bases, and 6 bases had no gene match. The CDR3 extends over 14 amino acids. The CDR3 loop reads CASARDRATDTQYF. Here the CDR3 DNA reads TGTGCCAGTGCCCGGGACAGGGCCACAGATACGCAGTATTTT.

There are a few counts of this clonotype. The rearrangement links TRBV19 to TRBJ2-5; 9 bases map to TRBD1. The CDR3 covers 15 residues. V lost 3 bases, J lost 1 base, and 3 bases stayed unmatched. Germline CDR1 and CDR2: LNHDA and SQIVND (reference sequence). CDR3 in amino acids: CASSMGQGRQETQYF. The CDR3 coding sequence is TGTGCCAGTAGTATGGGACAGGGTCGCCAAGAGACCCAGTACTTC.

V is TRBV12-3 or TRBV12-4 and J is TRBJ2-6, with 9 bases lining up with TRBD1. This CDR3 spans 20 amino acids. V lost 6 bases, J lost 0 bases, and 15 bases stayed unmatched. The CDR3 here is CASRPLGRDREHSGANVLTF. Here the CDR3 DNA reads TGTGCCAGCAGACCCTTGGGGAGGGACAGGGAGCACTCTGGGGCCAACGTCCTGACTTTC.

Turning to this clonotype: A much larger clone is a single base away; this may be a read error. This sequence joins TRBV4-2 and TRBJ2-4, with D possibly matching TRBD2 (6 bases). The CDR3 runs to 13 residues. Germline V gene sequence: CDR1 LGHNA, CDR2 YNFKEQ. Between the trimmed V and J ends, which lost 5 bases and 15 bases, there was a span of 20 bases. This CDR3 is CASSLGLRGELYF. The CDR3 nucleotides read TGTGCCAGCAGCTTGGGACTTCGTGGCGAGCTGTACTTC.

This clonotype was picked up a small number of times. This chain uses TRBV12-3 or TRBV12-4 with TRBJ2-1; 7 nucleotides line up with TRBD1. V was pared by 6 bases and J by 9 bases, with 8 bases of the junction left unmatched. The CDR3 sequence is 13 residues long. The CDR3 here is CASSTGQAREQFF. In nucleotides, the CDR3 is TGTGCCAGCAGCACCGGACAGGCCCGTGAGCAGTTCTTC.

The table lists this clonotype with a few counts. V and J are TRBV20-1 and TRBJ2-5, with 15 bases aligning to TRBD2. The junction had 7 bases not matched to a gene; V was cut back by 4 bases and J by 4 bases. In germline, CDR1 is DFQATT, CDR2 SNEGSKA (reference sequence). The CDR3 runs to 16 residues. For the CDR3, the DNA is TGCAGTGCTACCCGGACTAGCGGGGGGGCCGGAGAGACCCAGTACTTC. It is translated as CSATRTSGGAGETQYF.

This clonotype was detected a few times. The J gene is TRBJ1-5, the V gene TRBV29-1, with 7 bases that match TRBD1. This CDR3 is 15 amino acids long. Germline V gene lookup returns CDR1 SQVTM and CDR2 ANQGSEA. V dropped 7 bases and J dropped 0; count of bases not matched to a gene: 9. This CDR3 reads CSARTGRYSNQPQHF. DNA for the CDR3: TGCAGCGCTCGGACAGGCCGATATAGCAATCAGCCCCAGCATTTT.